This T cell receptor beta chain was documented in a study of blood T cell repertoires in COVID-19. Trimming took off 3 bases at V and 5 bases at J, with 10 bases between the two ends. Germline values: CDR1 MGHDK, CDR2 SYGVNS. The CDR3 is 13 amino acids. The method was immunoSEQ multiplex PCR; TCRdb's version includes in-frame clones alone and lacks a portion of them. The sample lists about 190,000 clones; around 84% were seen once. The chain links TRBV25-1 to TRBJ1-1; D ambiguous. This receptor was identified in a human donor in a cohort sampled during active COVID-19. The sequenced sample consisted of peripheral blood. The CDR3 bases are TGTGCCAGCAGTGACGAGGGTAGGACTGAAGCTTTCTTT. Its protein is CASSDEGRTEAFF.